This T cell receptor beta chain appears in the sequencing data of a study of blood T cell repertoires in COVID-19. In the study overall: The study drew acute and convalescent COVID-19 samples from the United States, Italy and Spain. T cells, B-cell-depleted T cells, or PBMCs provided the cDNA or gDNA that served as material.

Germline lookup yields CDR1 GTSNPN and CDR2 SVGIG (reference sequence). This CDR3 has 13 amino acids. Trimming at V came to 8 bases and at J to 2 bases, leaving 9 bases not matched to a gene. Per the original data handling: Amplifying reference gene primers gave estimates of nucleated cell counts. TCRdb keeps only in-frame clones here, not all; method: immunoSEQ multiplex PCR. Clone size and the V and J calls come from that table; the DNA yielded D and trimming. The sample lists 88,000 or so clones, over 70% seen once, with less than 15% in the top ten. In this sample, this clone turned up a few times.

The rearrangement uses TRBV30 and TRBJ2-7, with 7 nucleotides matching TRBD2. Material: peripheral blood. This receptor was identified in a man aged 80 or over with acute or convalescent COVID-19. This chain's CDR3 is CAGEAGVTYEQYF. As DNA, the CDR3 is TGTGCCGGCGAGGCGGGGGTAACCTACGAGCAGTACTTC.